This TCR beta chain was sequenced in a study of CD8+ T cells in alopecia areata. Points on this clone: Its antigen is still unknown. An end of the junction differs from the germline gene, which may be a read error.

Extracted RNA was reverse transcribed, and the resulting cDNA served as sequencing template. Sequencing was performed with immunoSEQ multiplex PCR; in TCRdb, only in-frame clones are kept and a portion is missing. The table has fewer than 350,000 clones, roughly 64% seen once. The germline CDR1 and CDR2 sequences are SNHLY and FYNNEI. The CDR3 covers 22 residues. Treatment here: oral pan-JAK inhibitor, 5-10 mg twice daily. The study team obtained lesional scalp punch biopsies and peripheral blood from alopecia areata patients. Whole-study findings and limits: As there was one nonresponder, how baseline CD8+ expansion relates to response remains uncertain. Administration of tofacitinib significantly diminished scalp clonality and expanded CD8+ clones within the top 100.

The sequencing used CD4+ T cells sorted from blood, collected at week 24, from a patient treated with tofacitinib. The rearrangement links TRBV2 to TRBJ2-4, with D tentatively TRBD1 or TRBD2 (5 bases each). This receptor was taken from a human donor with alopecia areata. The CDR3 bases are TGTGCCAGCAGTGAAGGGGGCCCTTTCGGGACCATACGCACGCGGGTCAAAACCATTCAGTACTTC. This encodes CASSEGGPFGTIRTRVKTIQYF.